A selection of T cell receptor beta chains follows, all from one sample in a study of Graves' ophthalmopathy and Graves' hyperthyroidism. TCRdb used MiXCR to reprocess the multiplex PCR reads, holding one entry per CDR3 protein. The table records over 500,000 distinct CDR3 sequences, 22% of them present only once. Sequencing was done on a sample of peripheral blood. The receptor source for this set is a young woman with stable Graves' hyperthyroidism. Some clones in this sample may be carry-over from other donors' samples. Each CDR3 is given without its conserved first and last residue. The order of the fields is J gene, V gene, CDR3 protein.

TRBJ2-2 TRBV6-5 ASSYYRDAGELF
TRBJ1-2 TRBV6-5 ASSYRAARTRWYGYT
TRBJ1-2 TRBV19 ASQRKANYGYT
TRBJ1-5 TRBV19 ATRWTGGSNQPQH
TRBJ1-2 TRBV20-1 SAPETGLYGYT
TRBJ2-2 TRBV11-2 ASSSRDRGYTGELF
TRBJ1-2 TRBV30 ASDSPPANYGYT
TRBJ1-1 TRBV6-1 ASPRQADTEAF
TRBJ1-5 TRBV6-1 ASSDKEPQH
TRBJ1-1 TRBV6-2/TRBV6-3 ASTPQEGKAF
TRBJ2-5 TRBV11-1 ASSSWDSYQETQY
TRBJ1-1 TRBV29-1 SVVRGGNTEAF
TRBJ2-7 TRBV2 ASSVTGRLY
TRBJ1-6 TRBV28 ASSLPGQHNSPLH
TRBJ2-2 TRBV6-4 ALWWQGTGELF
TRBJ1-2 TRBV5-6 ASSADFNARYT
TRBJ2-6 TRBV28 ASSLVAGSSGANVLT
TRBJ1-6 TRBV6-1 ATRQLGANSPLH
TRBJ1-1 TRBV27 ASSWVYRDTEAF
TRBJ2-5 TRBV7-3 ASSPGGGFQETQY
TRBJ2-6 TRBV29-1 SATSGANVLT
TRBJ2-7 TRBV27 ASRSTGTGWYEQY
TRBJ2-1 TRBV6-1 ASSQLAGESYNEQF
TRBJ2-7 TRBV4-1 ASSQGHRGYEQY
TRBJ2-5 TRBV4-2 ASSHILRTEETQY
TRBJ2-7 TRBV28 ASSGRTGTYEQY
TRBJ1-1 TRBV19 ASSMADSGTEAF
TRBJ1-2 TRBV24-1 ATSGGVYGYT
TRBJ2-7 TRBV6-1 ASSEVSRPRFLDYEQY
TRBJ2-7 TRBV6-1 ASSEIGQGRQY
TRBJ1-2 TRBV18 ASSPGDNRGYT
TRBJ1-6 TRBV7-3 ASSLAGLSSPLH
TRBJ2-7 TRBV6-1 ASRSGTSGYYEQY
TRBJ2-5 TRBV24-1 ATSDTGGDSSQY
TRBJ2-4 TRBV6-1 ASRKDSIQY